The clone carrying this T cell receptor (beta chain) was seen only a few times. Its antigen is currently unknown. Other nucleotide sequences in the sample specify the same CDR3. It was healthy bone marrow donors who served as donors. The primer mix had 60 Vbeta and 13 Jbeta primers. Authors' processing steps: Later work found 80 million to 85 million unique TCR beta chains, with some 11 million shared. Some clones are missing from TCRdb's copy, which holds only in-frame ones; the method was immunoSEQ multiplex PCR. V and J calls and clone size are those listed in that table; D and trimming were worked out from the DNA. The data hold 100,000 to 150,000 clones, with around 72% observed a single time. This entry comes from a study of cytomegalovirus exposure and HLA in healthy donors. Study overall: In an early release, HLA-typed donors contributed tens of millions of unique TCR sequences.

Study-wide results and caveats: Clonal expansion was found to be greater in HLA-associated TCR beta chains than in equally common others in a later analysis.

The CDR3 loop spans 16 amino acids. CDR1 and CDR2 from the germline V gene are ENHRY and SYGVKD. Trimming stripped 2 bases from V and 5 bases from J, with 16 bases between. The specimen was PBMCs. This receptor was taken from a man aged 25-45 years in good health and CMV-seronegative. The chain couples TRBV10-3 to TRBJ2-1, with a weak D call TRBD2 (6 bases). The CDR3 protein is CAISELGQGGNNEQFF. CDR3 coding DNA: TGTGCCATCAGTGAGCTGGGTCAGGGAGGAAACAATGAGCAGTTCTTC.